Presented here are 14 T cell receptor beta chains from one specimen sequenced in a study of blood T cells in healthy people across ages. The second PCR ran about 6 to 12 cycles with a sample-barcoded 5' primer and J-beta primers. TCRdb processed the 5' RACE reads anew with MiXCR; each CDR3 protein has one entry. The sample has around 1.1 million distinct CDR3 sequences, 35% to 45% seen once; the top ten hold 10% to 15%. The sample was blood. The receptors come from a man between 18 and 35 years old in good health.

The J gene is TRBJ1-5, the V gene TRBV6-6, with D unresolved. The V end lost 1 base, the J end lost 0 bases, and 10 bases lay between the germline ends. CDR1 is MNHNY and CDR2 is SVGAGI in the germline V gene (reference sequence). The CDR3 length is 16 residues. The CDR3 here is CASSYFSADSNQPQHF. CDR3 nucleotides: TGTGCCAGCAGTTACTTCTCAGCCGATAGCAATCAGCCCCAGCATTTT.

The chain employs TRBV11-2 and TRBJ2-2; 8 positions match TRBD1. This CDR3 is built from 20 residues. Germline CDR1 is SGHAT and CDR2 is FQNNGV. V dropped 3 bases and J dropped 0; count of bases not matched to a gene: 15. CDR3 loop: CASSFSWRPTGAPNTGELFF. The CDR3 DNA follows: TGTGCCAGCAGCTTTAGTTGGAGGCCGACAGGGGCGCCGAACACCGGGGAGCTGTTTTTT. The complete variable domain, with remaining parts taken from reference TRBV11-2 and TRBJ2-2, reads EAGVAQSPRYKIIEKRQSVAFWCNPISGHATLYWYQQILGQGPKLLIQFQNNGVVDDSQLPKDRFSAERLKGVDSTLKIQPAKLEDSAVYLCASSFSWRPTGAPNTGELFFGEGSRLTVL.

The genes are TRBV21-1 and TRBJ1-2; the DNA was not compared with TRBD1, the D call given in the table. TRBV21-1 is classified as a pseudogene. The CDR3 is 15 residues long. The CDR3: CASSKDRGWRYDYTF. In DNA, the CDR3 is TGTGCCAGCAGCAAAGACAGGGGATGGCGCTATGACTACACCTTC.

The V call is TRBV7-2, the J call TRBJ1-6; possibly TRBD1 for D (6 bases). The CDR3 runs to 15 residues. V dropped 5 bases and J dropped 7 bases, with 15 bases sitting between them. CDR1 is SGHTA and CDR2 is FQGNSA in the germline V gene. CDR3: CASSTPGTRNSPLHF. The CDR3 DNA reads as TGTGCCAGCAGCACGCCCGGGACAAGGAATTCACCCCTCCACTTT.

This clonotype was counted only a few times. This chain joins TRBV3-1 and TRBJ2-3; D gene ambiguous. Germline V gene sequence: CDR1 LGHDT, CDR2 YNNKEL (reference sequence). V lost 0 bases and J 6 bases, leaving 13 bases between the germline ends. The CDR3 sequence is 15 residues long. CDR3 amino acids: CASSQDFGWVDTQYF. The DNA of the CDR3 is TGTGCCAGCAGCCAAGATTTCGGGTGGGTCGATACGCAGTATTTT.

This clonotype was picked up a small number of times. V usage is TRBV20-1 and J usage is TRBJ1-2, with D unresolved. The V end lost 6 bases, the J end lost 0 bases, and 14 bases lay between the germline ends. The CDR3 is 14 residues long. The germline CDR1 and CDR2 sequences are DFQATT and SNEGSKA (reference sequence). For the CDR3, the DNA is TGCAGTGCCGATAATACTAGAACTAACTATGGCTACACCTTC. Its protein is CSADNTRTNYGYTF.

The rearrangement uses TRBV6-2 or TRBV6-3 and TRBJ2-3; D is unresolved. This CDR3 is 14 amino acids long. V lost 5 bases and J 0 bases, leaving 9 bases between the germline ends. CDR1 is MNHEY, CDR2 SVGEGT, per germline. The CDR3 nucleotides read TGTGCCAGCAGTCTAAATTGGAGCACAGATACGCAGTATTTT. Its protein product is CASSLNWSTDTQYF.

J is TRBJ2-6 and V is TRBV5-1, with D hard to call. Germline CDR1 reads SGHRS; CDR2 reads YFSETQ. The CDR3 covers 17 residues. V gave up 2 bases and J gave up 0 bases, with 12 bases separating them. The CDR3 DNA reads as TGCGCCAGCAGCTTAGCTTCCCTAGACTCTGGGGCCAACGTCCTGACTTTC. Its translation: CASSLASLDSGANVLTF.

The chain uses TRBV6-2 or TRBV6-3 and TRBJ1-1; 7 bases line up with TRBD1. Germline V gene data show CDR1 as MNHEY and CDR2 as SVGEGT. V gave up 4 bases and J gave up 3 bases; unmatched junction bases: 11. The CDR3 spans 16 residues. CDR3 region: CASSFGGQDGDTEAFF. CDR3 in DNA: TGTGCCAGCAGTTTCGGCGGACAGGATGGGGACACTGAAGCTTTCTTT.

There are a few counts of this clonotype. The gene calls are TRBV25-1 and TRBJ1-2; D unresolved. With 3 bases removed from V and 2 bases from J, the gap between germline ends came to 16 bases. Germline CDR1 and CDR2: MGHDK and SYGVNS. CDR3 length: 16 residues. The CDR3 bases are TGTGCCAGCAGTGATCCGCAGCGCCCGGCGAACTATGGCTACACCTTC. The encoded protein is CASSDPQRPANYGYTF.

This clonotype was counted at least ten times. J is TRBJ2-3 and V is TRBV29-1, with D maybe TRBD2 (6 bases). CDR3 size: 15 residues. Between the trimmed V and J ends, which lost 0 bases and 1 base, there was a span of 11 bases. CDR1 SQVTM and CDR2 ANQGSEA come from the germline V gene. This CDR3 is CSVEDPGSGTDTQYF. CDR3 DNA sequence: TGCAGCGTTGAAGACCCCGGGAGCGGCACAGATACGCAGTATTTT.

The rearrangement links TRBV20-1 to TRBJ1-2, with a tentative D call TRBD1 (6 bases). Trimming left V 7 bases short and J 4 bases short, with 22 bases between. The CDR3 has 15 amino acids. Germline V CDR1 and CDR2: DFQATT, SNEGSKA (reference sequence). This CDR3 is CSVPGQTLGTYGYTF. The CDR3 DNA follows: TGCAGTGTCCCTGGACAGACCTTGGGGACCTATGGCTACACCTTC.

This clonotype was counted between two and nine times. This chain connects TRBV4-3 to TRBJ2-1; D is unclear. The CDR3 runs to 15 residues. The V gene's germline CDR1 is LGHNA and CDR2 YSLEER. The ends were cut back, 5 bases at V and 3 bases at J, with 14 bases in the middle. Written as DNA, the CDR3 is TGCGCCAGCAGCGCTACGGGTGGCGGCTACAATGAGCAGTTCTTC. Its translation is CASSATGGGYNEQFF.

This clonotype was seen a few times. The CDR3 nucleotides are TGCGCCAGCAGCTTGAGTCGGGACAGGGGTGGAGATACGCAGTATTTT. This encodes CASSLSRDRGGDTQYF. The chain links TRBV5-1 to TRBJ2-3; 10 positions agree with TRBD1. The CDR3 is made up of 16 amino acids. The junction had 7 bases not matched to a gene; V was cut back by 1 base and J by 5 bases. Germline CDR1 SGHRS, CDR2 YFSETQ.